A single sample is the source of the 21 T cell receptor beta chains below, sequenced in a study of cytomegalovirus exposure and HLA in healthy donors. Only in-frame clones appear in the TCRdb table, and some are missing; sequencing was by immunoSEQ multiplex PCR. This table has fewer than 85,000 clones, 85% to 90% appearing once. What was sequenced was PBMCs. The receptors were gathered from a woman aged 18-29 years in good health and CMV-seropositive.

The chain recombines TRBV29-1 with TRBJ2-1, with 8 positions matching TRBD2. After removal of 2 bases from V and 0 bases from J, the junction contained 3 bases not matched to a gene. The CDR3 covers 15 residues. Germline V gene sequence: CDR1 SQVTM, CDR2 ANQGSEA. The CDR3 nucleotides are TGCAGCGTTGAACTAGCGGGTAGCTCCTACAATGAGCAGTTCTTC. It encodes CSVELAGSSYNEQFF.

The chain combines TRBV29-1 with TRBJ1-2; 7 nucleotides match TRBD1. The germline CDR1 and CDR2 sequences are SQVTM and ANQGSEA. CDR3 length: 12 residues. The V and J ends lost 6 bases and 2 bases, in that order; junction bases with no gene match: 3. The CDR3 DNA follows: TGCAGCGTGCCAGGGGGGAACTATGGCTACACCTTC. This sequence encodes CSVPGGNYGYTF.

V usage is TRBV12-5 and J usage is TRBJ2-3; D perhaps matches TRBD1 (5 bases). Germline V gives CDR1 LGHNT, CDR2 FRNRAP. V lost 1 base to trimming and J lost 5 bases, with 10 bases between them. CDR3 length equals 14 residues. The CDR3 DNA is TGTGCTAGTGGTTTGGACTCCCAGGGAGATACGCAGTATTTT. As protein: CASGLDSQGDTQYF.

This chain links TRBV4-1 with TRBJ2-1, with 9 nucleotides matching TRBD2. The germline V gene encodes CDR1 MGHRA and CDR2 YSYEKL. The junction had 10 bases not matched to a gene; V was cut back by 4 bases and J by 0 bases. The CDR3 extends over 18 amino acids. The CDR3: CASSPPSGGLRSYNEQFF. CDR3 sequence (DNA): TGCGCCAGCAGCCCCCCCAGCGGGGGGCTTCGCTCCTACAATGAGCAGTTCTTC.

The chain has TRBV6-1 and TRBJ2-7, with D maybe TRBD2 (6 bases). This CDR3 has 15 amino acids. Germline values: CDR1 MNHNS, CDR2 SASEGT. With 1 base removed from V and 6 bases from J, the gap between germline ends came to 16 bases. The CDR3 nucleotides are TGTGCCAGCAGTGAAGTCGGATCAGCGGGTCGCGAGCAGTACTTC. Protein product: CASSEVGSAGREQYF.

J is TRBJ2-3 and V is TRBV9; the D gene is possibly TRBD1 (6 bases). The germline V and J ends were trimmed by 4 bases and 2 bases, with 17 bases remaining between them. This CDR3 is built from 16 residues. Germline V CDR1 and CDR2: SGDLS, YYNGEE. The CDR3 loop is CASSPGQLQHTDTQYF. CDR3 in DNA: TGTGCCAGCAGCCCTGGACAGCTCCAGCACACAGATACGCAGTATTTT.

V is TRBV11-2 and J is TRBJ2-2, with D possibly matching TRBD1 (5 bases). The CDR3 totals 16 residues. Between the trimmed V and J ends, which lost 1 base and 4 bases, there was a span of 13 bases. Germline CDR1 reads SGHAT; CDR2 reads FQNNGV. The CDR3 DNA reads TGTGCCAGCAGCTTAGGGGCAGGGTCATCCACCGGGGAGCTGTTTTTT. It yields the protein CASSLGAGSSTGELFF.

The chain recombines TRBV28 with TRBJ1-2; tentatively, D is TRBD1 (6 bases). V was pared by 10 bases and J by 6 bases, with 21 bases between. The V gene's germline CDR1 is MDHEN and CDR2 SYDVKM. This CDR3 contains 14 residues. DNA for the CDR3: TGTGCCACCACATTGGCACAGGGTATAAATGGCTACACCTTC. Translating it yields CATTLAQGINGYTF.

This chain joins TRBV7-8 and TRBJ1-2; no reliable D call. V lost 5 bases, J lost 0 bases, and 10 bases lay in between. Germline assignment: CDR1 SGHVS and CDR2 FQNEAQ. This CDR3 region has 14 residues. CDR3 residues: CASSPTSTNYGYTF. The CDR3 DNA sequence: TGTGCCAGCAGCCCGACAAGTACTAACTATGGCTACACCTTC.

The chain couples TRBV6-1 to TRBJ1-6, with 7 bases aligning to TRBD1. The germline V gene encodes CDR1 MNHNS and CDR2 SASEGT. This CDR3 region has 16 residues. After removal of 3 bases from V and 6 bases from J, the junction contained 8 bases not matched to a gene. The CDR3 region has the DNA TGTGCCAGCAGTGAGACAGGGTTAACGGTTAATTCACCCCTCCACTTT. Its translation: CASSETGLTVNSPLHF.

This rearrangement joins TRBV15 to TRBJ1-1; D is ambiguous. Germline CDR1 reads LNHNV; CDR2 reads YYDKDF (reference sequence). The CDR3 is made up of 16 amino acids. Trimming pared 0 bases from V and 1 base from J, leaving 12 bases between. This CDR3 reads CATSRDLAWANTEAFF. The CDR3 nucleotides read TGTGCCACCAGCAGAGATCTTGCGTGGGCGAACACTGAAGCTTTCTTT.

The rearrangement links TRBV7-8 to TRBJ1-4; tentative D call: TRBD1 (6 bases). Trimming stripped 4 bases from V and 4 bases from J, with 13 bases between. The CDR3 is 15 amino acids. Germline CDR1 is SGHVS and CDR2 is FQNEAQ. CDR3 protein: CASSSYQGSNEKLFF. The CDR3 DNA follows: TGTGCCAGCAGCTCCTATCAGGGGAGTAATGAAAAACTGTTTTTT.

The CDR3 DNA follows: TGCGCCAGCAGCCTGTGGGGACAGGCGACCTACGAGCAGTACTTC. Encoded protein: CASSLWGQATYEQYF. This chain links TRBV4-1 with TRBJ2-7, with 8 positions matching TRBD1. Trimming took 4 bases from V and 2 from J; bases not matched to a gene: 7. Germline-derived CDR1 and CDR2 are MGHRA and YSYEKL. There are 15 residues in the CDR3.

This chain links TRBV29-1 with TRBJ2-5; maybe TRBD2 (5 bases). Germline V gene sequence: CDR1 SQVTM, CDR2 ANQGSEA. The CDR3 has 13 amino acids. V was shortened by 1 base and J by 5 bases, with 11 bases between the two germline ends. The CDR3 region has the DNA TGCAGCGTTGAAGGGGGAGTAGGGGAGACCCAGTACTTC. It yields the protein CSVEGGVGETQYF.

The chain joins TRBV27 to TRBJ2-6, with 9 nucleotides matching TRBD1. With V trimmed by 7 bases and J by 4 bases, 17 bases remained unmatched. CDR3 size: 19 residues. From germline, CDR1 is MNHEY and CDR2 SMNVEV (reference sequence). The CDR3 DNA reads as TGTGCCAGCAAGAGAACGAACCGGGACAGGGCTAAAGGGGCCAACGTCCTGACTTTC. Translated: CASKRTNRDRAKGANVLTF. The variable domain in full, with the rest retrieved from reference TRBV27 and TRBJ2-6, is EAQVTQNPRYLITVTGKKLTVTCSQNMNHEYMSWYRQDPGLGLRQIYYSMNVEVTDKGDVPEGYKVSRKEKRNFPLILESPSPNQTSLYFCASKRTNRDRAKGANVLTFGAGSRLTVL.

The gene calls are TRBV10-1 and TRBJ2-1; 8 nucleotides line up with TRBD2. Losses at the gene ends were 3 bases for V and 4 bases for J; bases not matched to a gene: 11. This CDR3 is 17 amino acids long. Germline CDR1 WNHNN, CDR2 SYGVQD (reference sequence). CDR3: CASSDPTSGGPYNEQFF. CDR3 bases: TGCGCCAGCAGTGACCCGACCAGCGGGGGACCTTACAATGAGCAGTTCTTC.

The chain combines TRBV5-5 with TRBJ2-3; possibly TRBD2 for D (5 bases). Germline V CDR1 and CDR2: SGHKS, YYEKEE (reference sequence). V was clipped by 0 bases and J by 6 bases, with 14 bases between them. This CDR3 is built from 15 residues. Here the CDR3 reads CASSLAPSRSDTQYF. CDR3 bases: TGTGCCAGCAGCTTGGCTCCTAGCAGGTCGGATACGCAGTATTTT.

The chain has TRBV7-8 and TRBJ2-1; 9 bases map to TRBD2. Trimming took 4 bases from V and 8 from J; bases not matched to a gene: 12. Germline CDR1 reads SGHVS; CDR2 reads FQNEAQ. The CDR3 runs 16 residues. CDR3 sequence: CASSWPLAGVGDEQFF. CDR3 DNA: TGTGCCAGCAGCTGGCCCTTAGCGGGAGTCGGCGATGAGCAGTTCTTC.

The rearrangement joins TRBV11-3 to TRBJ2-1; 12 nucleotides match TRBD2. CDR1 and CDR2 (germline): SGHNT, YENEEA. The ends lost 4 bases at V and 2 bases at J; junction bases unmatched: 6. The CDR3 contains 17 residues. The CDR3 nucleotides are TGTGCCAGCAGCTCTTCTAGCGGGAGGGCTCCCTACAATGAGCAGTTCTTC. This translates into CASSSSSGRAPYNEQFF.

The chain employs TRBV30 and TRBJ1-1, with 8 bases matching TRBD1. In germline, CDR1 is GTSNPN, CDR2 SVGIG (reference sequence). The CDR3 runs to 13 residues. Losses at the gene ends were 5 bases for V and 5 bases for J; bases not matched to a gene: 7. CDR3 region: CAWGAGGRTEAFF. The CDR3 nucleotides are TGTGCCTGGGGGGCAGGGGGCCGGACTGAAGCTTTCTTT.

The chain has TRBV7-9 and TRBJ2-1; 8 bases agree with TRBD2. Germline trimming cut 2 bases from V and 7 bases from J; bases unmatched to any gene: 13. Germline V gene sequence: CDR1 SEHNR, CDR2 FQNEAQ (reference sequence). There are 17 residues in the CDR3. The CDR3 nucleotides are TGTGCCAGCAGCTTATTTGGCGGGGGGTACATTCCGAATGAGCAGTTCTTC. Protein: CASSLFGGGYIPNEQFF.